This is a list of T cell receptor beta chains from one sample in a study of beta chain features in type 1 diabetes. Produced via immunoSEQ multiplex PCR; TCRdb's table is partial and in-frame only. Of about 40,000 clones listed, 49% are singletons. The sequencing input was central memory CD4+ T cells from blood. The receptors were gathered from a woman aged 18-29 years in good health. Both conserved end residues are trimmed from each CDR3. Where a row states a size, it is once, few, many or the class of an expanded clone; other rows omit it.

>TRBV30|few
AWTRDRGRGELF
>TRBV9|-
ASSVLENTEAF
>TRBV7-2|-
ASSKGQGERPQH
>TRBV6-1|few
ASSSQGKGTEAF
>TRBV27|-
ASSFWGTAGGRTEAF
>TRBV11-2|-
ASSLLGPSRNEQF
>TRBV11-3|few
ASSLDTDEQF
>TRBV29-1|-
SAGTADEQF
>TRBV13|-
ASSIPGQGGDSPLH
>TRBV5-5|few
ASSTTGLIYEQY
>TRBV6-1|-
ASPLQLTGTYGYT
>TRBV2|few
ASSGAGLQETQY
>TRBV19|once
ASSMGQGNFNEQF
>TRBV7-4|-
ASSLASQGAGKNIQY
>TRBV15|-
ATSREDNRETQY
>TRBV12-5|-
ASGSKRDRGLDEQF
>TRBV5-6|few
ASTVGLAVSYEQY
>TRBV7-2|-
ASSLRPGDTEAF
>TRBV30|-
AWSPPPGRGNTGELF
>TRBV5-6|-
ASVTRQPQH
>TRBV19|-
ASSIQGQGKH
>TRBV5-1|-
ASSFTGTPNNEQF
>TRBV5-1|few
ASSFGYTEAF
>TRBV6-5|-
ASSFGDQPQH
>TRBV6-6|-
ASISPRGVHEQY
>TRBV2|few
ASSGLEGETQY
>TRBV27|few
ASSHTGDYGYT
>TRBV2|-
ASSPQAVRNTEAF
>TRBV7-3|-
ASSQGAEQETQY
>TRBV6-1|-
ASSESLAGVVAKNIQY
>TRBV4-1|few
ASSQGVAVDHEQF
>TRBV7-6|-
ASSLAGQGIPDTQY
>TRBV18|-
ASSPLSLNIQY
>TRBV4-2|few
ASSQGDGEGRNEQF
>TRBV5-6|-
ASSATSGSRREQF
>TRBV5-1|-
ASSLERIMNTEAF
>TRBV7-6|few
ASSSGRDTQY
>TRBV30|-
AWRPRDRMDYGYT
>TRBV7-7|once
ASSLQGAAGQETQY
>TRBV5-1|once
ASSSGTGNYGYT
>TRBV15|few
ATSRGIQETQY
>TRBV5-6|-
ASSPSTSGSYEQY